This TCR beta chain was documented in a study of CD8 T cells in ankylosing spondylitis. The CDR3 loop spans 14 amino acids. Trimming stripped 3 bases from V and 6 bases from J, with 12 bases between. About this clonotype: Antigen specificity is unknown.

Study-level findings and limits: Some motif variants were previously reported in reactive arthritis synovial fluid and blood. Within peripheral blood, clones linked to disease were CD8+ and relatively rare. Typical of ankylosing spondylitis blood, it appeared, was a TCR beta motif of 7 or 8 highly homologous variants. The clones that were linked to disease were reported to be significantly enriched in matched synovial fluid samples from ankylosing spondylitis patients.

Library preparation for TCR beta used quantitative 5'-RACE with molecular barcodes. TCRdb re-derived calls from the 5' RACE reads in MiXCR, one entry per CDR3 protein. Of some 840,000 distinct CDR3 sequences listed, over 9.5% were seen once; the top ten hold 0.51%. This chain links TRBV12-3 or TRBV12-4 with TRBJ2-4; no firm D call. The sample was blood, either unsorted or a sorted T cell fraction (not recorded which). The source is a male donor with ankylosing spondylitis. CDR3 amino acids: CASSFETEANIQYF. CDR3 coding DNA: TGTGCCAGCAGTTTTGAGACCGAGGCAAACATTCAGTACTTC.